This T cell receptor beta chain appears in the sequencing data of a study of regulatory T cells in long-lasting Graves disease. The time point denotes: persistent/refractory GD, antithyroid drugs over 5 years with positive TRAb. Making the TCR library involved RNA that had been extracted from PBMCs. Each of the patients was recruited from an endocrinology department situated in Xi'an, China. The study, taken as a whole, reports: There were preferences for TRBV28, TRBJ1-2 and TRBJ2-5 in persistent disease.

CDR1 and CDR2 from the germline V gene are SEHNR and FQNEAQ (reference sequence). The CDR3 length is 15 residues. The V and J ends lost 1 base and 3 bases, in that order; junction bases with no gene match: 4. About this clonotype itself: Its specificity is not known.

With iRepertoire HTBI primers and Arm-PCR of CDR3 regions, TCR beta libraries were built. TCRdb analysed the multiplex PCR reads with MiXCR anew, one entry per CDR3 protein. The data contain about 400,000 distinct CDR3 sequences, 20% to 25% of them singletons. The rearrangement uses TRBV7-9 and TRBJ2-3; the match to TRBD1 covers 7 bases. The TCR comes from a female donor with Graves disease. The source was peripheral blood mononuclear cells (PBMCs), collected when the disease was refractory, from a patient treated with antithyroid drugs. CDR3 sequence reads: CASSLEGAGTDTQYF. In DNA, the CDR3 is TGTGCCAGCAGCTTAGAGGGGGCTGGAACAGATACGCAGTATTTT.